Listed below are T cell receptor beta chains from one sample, sequenced in a study of blood T cell repertoires in COVID-19. Profiling relied on immunoSEQ multiplex PCR, and the TCRdb table lists in-frame clones only, not all of them. The sample lists about 52,000 clones; under 90% were seen once. Sequenced sample: peripheral blood. Every receptor here comes from a man older than 75 with active or convalescent COVID-19. Each CDR3 is given with its conserved first and last residue. D genes are given only for firm matches. The size entry is marked missing in some rows and otherwise reads once, few, many or a size class.

>TRBJ2-7|.|.|TRBV27
CARDTMDEQYF
>TRBJ1-1|.|.|TRBV21-1
CASSKVEVLNTEAFF
>TRBJ1-3|.|.|TRBV30
CAWSVYMGNTIYF
>TRBJ2-1|.|.|TRBV10-2
CASSESRGADMKFF
>TRBJ2-1|few|TRBD2|TRBV5-1
CASSPPESGGRNEQFF
>TRBJ2-7|.|.|TRBV7-2
CASSLGPSGYEQYF
>TRBJ1-1|.|TRBD1|TRBV7-2
CASSHDRGPGAEAFF
>TRBJ1-1|.|.|TRBV11-2
CASSWAVDTEAFF
>TRBJ2-5|.|TRBD2|TRBV5-1
CASSSLAGGRYRRETQYF
>TRBJ2-7|.|.|TRBV6-5
CASMAGNYEQYF
>TRBJ2-1|.|TRBD2|TRBV28
CASSSREAGGLDEQFF
>TRBJ1-4|.|.|TRBV4-1
CASSQIFTSLNKLFF
>TRBJ2-1|.|.|TRBV4-3
CASSQDNSGSSGVEQFF
>TRBJ1-1|.|.|TRBV2
CASSEARQKAAFF
>TRBJ2-5|once|.|TRBV7-2
CASSLETTGTQYF
>TRBJ1-2|.|.|TRBV6-5
CASSYSGGYGYTF
>TRBJ2-2|.|.|TRBV10-1
CASSVGNDWMNTGELFF
>TRBJ1-1|.|TRBD1|TRBV18
CASSAGTGGTEAFF
>TRBJ2-2|once|.|TRBV7-2
CASSLDPGLNTGELFF
>TRBJ1-3|.|.|TRBV7-9
CASSLVQGLSGNTIYF
>TRBJ2-7|.|.|TRBV28
CASRLGGLPSEQYF
>TRBJ2-7|.|TRBD2|TRBV5-6
CASRRRSLAVSYEQYF
>TRBJ1-2|.|.|TRBV28
CASSLLGRAANYGYTF
>TRBJ1-5|.|TRBD1|TRBV29-1
CSVGQGAYQPQHF